What follows are 10 T cell receptor beta chains derived from one specimen sequenced in a study of blood T cell repertoires in COVID-19. Some clones are missing from TCRdb's copy, which holds only in-frame ones; the method was immunoSEQ multiplex PCR. The sample includes 100,000 to 150,000 clones, around 80% of them seen just once. The sample taken for sequencing was peripheral blood. The receptor set was obtained from a man aged 30-40 years with COVID-19, enrolled during active disease.

The chain recombines TRBV10-3 with TRBJ2-3, with 8 bases that match TRBD2. CDR3 length equals 14 residues. The germline CDR1 and CDR2 sequences are ENHRY and SYGVKD. With 8 bases clipped from V and 3 bases from J, the junction kept 7 bases outside the gene matches. CDR3 sequence: CAIFSGRETDTQYF. The CDR3 DNA sequence: TGTGCCATCTTCAGCGGGAGAGAAACAGATACGCAGTATTTT.

The rearrangement joins TRBV4-1 to TRBJ2-3; 7 bases are a match to TRBD2. The CDR3 extends over 15 amino acids. V shed 1 base and J 0 bases; nucleotides not matched to a gene: 1. The germline V gene encodes CDR1 MGHRA and CDR2 YSYEKL. DNA of the CDR3: TGCGCCAGCAGCCAAGGCGGGAGTAGCACAGATACGCAGTATTTT. Amino acid sequence: CASSQGGSSTDTQYF.

This clone was detected a few times. The CDR3 DNA sequence: TGTGCCACCAGCAGAGATCTGGAAAGAGGTGGCAATCAGCCCCAGCATTTT. Protein: CATSRDLERGGNQPQHF. The V and J genes are TRBV15 and TRBJ1-5; unclear D gene. This CDR3 region has 17 residues. Germline V gene sequence: CDR1 LNHNV, CDR2 YYDKDF (reference sequence). Trimming stripped 0 bases from V and 2 bases from J, with 14 bases between.

This sequence joins TRBV5-1 and TRBJ1-5, with D uncertain. The CDR3 has 15 residues. Germline V CDR1 and CDR2: SGHRS, YFSETQ. Trimming left V 0 bases short and J 4 bases short, with 11 bases between. The CDR3 loop reads CASSLGPELNQPQHF. The CDR3 bases are TGCGCCAGCAGCTTGGGCCCAGAACTAAATCAGCCCCAGCATTTT.

This rearrangement joins TRBV6-5 to TRBJ1-1; tentatively, D is TRBD1 (6 bases). Per germline, CDR1 MNHEY and CDR2 SVGAGI. Deletions cut 6 bases from V and 2 bases from J, with 10 bases between. This CDR3 spans 13 amino acids. CDR3 protein: CASSADSNTEAFF. The DNA for the CDR3 is TGTGCCAGCAGCGCGGACAGCAACACTGAAGCTTTCTTT.

V usage is TRBV7-3 and J usage is TRBJ2-1; possible D gene TRBD2, 7 bases. CDR1 SGHTA and CDR2 FQGTGA come from the germline V gene. V gave up 1 base and J gave up 5 bases, with 15 bases separating them. The CDR3 has 16 amino acids. As DNA, the CDR3 is TGTGCCAGCAGCTTAAACGGCGGGGGCCTCCACAATGAGCAGTTCTTC. This codes for CASSLNGGGLHNEQFF. Full variable domain (outside the CDR3, taken from reference TRBV7-3 and TRBJ2-1): GAGVSQTPSNKVTEKGKYVELRCDPISGHTALYWYRQSLGQGPEFLIYFQGTGAADDSGLPNDRFFAVRPEGSVSTLKIQRTERGDSAVYLCASSLNGGGLHNEQFFGPGTRLTVL.

The V and J genes are TRBV6-5 and TRBJ1-1; 9 positions match TRBD1. The V gene end was trimmed by 7 bases and the J gene end by 0 bases; junction bases not matched to a gene: 6. CDR1 and CDR2 (germline): MNHEY, SVGAGI. CDR3 length: 15 residues. CDR3: CASTPQGAMNTEAFF. In nucleotides, the CDR3 is TGTGCCAGCACCCCACAGGGGGCGATGAACACTGAAGCTTTCTTT.

This clone was seen a handful of times. The chain couples TRBV5-1 to TRBJ1-1; the D is unclear. The V gene lost 2 bases and the J gene lost 3 bases, with 11 bases spanning the gap. This CDR3 region has 14 residues. Germline V lookup: CDR1 SGHRS, CDR2 YFSETQ. This CDR3 reads CASSFGVRDTEAFF. CDR3 in DNA: TGCGCCAGCAGCTTTGGGGTGAGGGACACTGAAGCTTTCTTT.

The CDR3 loop is CASSLGTASTDTQYF. As DNA, the CDR3 is TGTGCCAGCAGCTTGGGGACAGCTAGCACAGATACGCAGTATTTT. V is TRBV7-7 and J is TRBJ2-3, with 7 nucleotides matching TRBD1. The germline CDR1 and CDR2 sequences are SSHAT and FNYEAQ (reference sequence). The ends lost 3 bases at V and 0 bases at J; junction bases unmatched: 3. The CDR3 length is 15 residues.

This chain links TRBV7-9 with TRBJ1-1; 9 bases match TRBD1. The CDR3 extends over 19 amino acids. V lost 4 bases to trimming and J lost 2 bases; unmatched junction nucleotides: 17. CDR1 SEHNR and CDR2 FQNEAQ come from the germline V gene (reference sequence). The CDR3 region is CASSYGTGFLGSLNTEAFF. The CDR3 DNA follows: TGTGCCAGCAGCTATGGGACAGGGTTTTTAGGGTCCCTCAACACTGAAGCTTTCTTT.